This entry lists 8 T cell receptor beta chains sequenced from one sample in a study of CD8 T cells in ankylosing spondylitis. TCRdb re-derived calls from the 5' RACE reads in MiXCR, one entry per CDR3 protein. The data show under 200,000 distinct CDR3 sequences, 11% seen once. The sample was blood, either unsorted or a sorted T cell fraction (not recorded which). These receptors were obtained from a male donor with ankylosing spondylitis or in good health (not recorded which).

This sequence joins TRBV7-2 and TRBJ2-7; D gene unclear. The V gene's germline CDR1 is SGHTA and CDR2 FQGNSA. CDR3 length: 13 residues. V lost 0 bases to trimming and J lost 2 bases, with 5 bases between them. The CDR3 sequence is CASSLARPYEQYF. The CDR3, as DNA: TGTGCCAGCAGCTTAGCCCGGCCCTACGAGCAGTACTTC. Supplemented by reference TRBV7-2 and TRBJ2-7, the full variable domain reads GAGVSQSPSNKVTEKGKDVELRCDPISGHTALYWYRQSLGQGLEFLIYFQGNSAPDKSGLPSDRFSAERTGGSVSTLTIQRTQQEDSAVYLCASSLARPYEQYFGPGTRLTVT.

This clonotype occurred many times. This chain joins TRBV25-1 and TRBJ1-1; 9 bases align to TRBD1. The V and J ends lost 4 bases and 11 bases, in that order; junction bases with no gene match: 14. The germline V gene has CDR1 MGHDK and CDR2 SYGVNS. The CDR3 consists of 15 residues. The CDR3 coding sequence is TGTGCCAGCAGTGCACCGATTATACAGGGGGCGGTCGCTTTCTTT. This codes for CASSAPIIQGAVAFF.

This clonotype was found many times. The V gene is TRBV6-2 or TRBV6-3, the J gene TRBJ2-3; 8 bases are a match to TRBD2. The CDR3 covers 15 residues. Looked up from germline, CDR1 is MNHEY and CDR2 is SVGEGT. Unmatched junction bases numbered 7, after V lost 6 bases and J lost 2 bases. CDR3 sequence: CASSSGTRPTDTQYF. In DNA form, the CDR3 reads TGTGCCAGCAGCTCCGGGACTAGGCCCACAGATACGCAGTATTTT.

The rearrangement uses TRBV9 and TRBJ2-1, with a weak D call TRBD2 (6 bases). Germline V lookup: CDR1 SGDLS, CDR2 YYNGEE. V was pared by 3 bases and J by 10 bases, with 14 bases between. The CDR3 is 13 amino acids. For the CDR3, the DNA is TGTGCCAGCAGCGGGGACCCGACTAGAGAGCAGTTCTTC. Protein: CASSGDPTREQFF.

On this clonotype: A much bigger clone sits one base away, suggesting this may be a read error. V and J are TRBV20-1 and TRBJ1-1; D is possibly TRBD1 (5 bases). This CDR3 is 13 amino acids long. Looked up from germline, CDR1 is DFQATT and CDR2 is SNEGSKA (reference sequence). DNA of the CDR3: TGCAGTGCTAGGGCTTGGGGCGGGACTGAAACTTTCTTT. This encodes CSARAWGGTETFF.

The CDR3 sequence is CASKPDPRPTGELFF. As DNA, the CDR3 is TGTGCCAGCAAGCCGGACCCCCGCCCCACCGGGGAGCTGTTTTTT. The chain is built from TRBV6-6 and TRBJ2-2; D is uncertain. The CDR3 loop spans 15 amino acids. Germline V CDR1 and CDR2: MNHNY, SVGAGI (reference sequence). Trimming stripped 7 bases from V and 4 bases from J, with 16 bases between.

This clonotype occurred many times. The genes are TRBV6-2 or TRBV6-3 and TRBJ1-5; TRBD1 agrees at 7 bases. Germline V gene sequence: CDR1 MNHEY, CDR2 SVGEGT. The CDR3 is 20 amino acids. The V gene end was trimmed by 0 bases and the J gene end by 0 bases; junction bases not matched to a gene: 14. CDR3 loop: CASSYSASGTDTSSNQPQHF. In nucleotides, the CDR3 is TGTGCCAGCAGTTACTCGGCCTCCGGGACAGATACGAGTAGCAATCAGCCCCAGCATTTT.

This clonotype was seen at least ten times. The junction differs from germline at one of its ends, possibly a read error. The chain recombines TRBV5-5 with TRBJ1-5, with no clear D. Germline CDR1 is SGHKS and CDR2 is YYEKEE (reference sequence). The CDR3 has 16 residues. The CDR3 protein is CASTLSSRGNNQPQHF. CDR3 DNA sequence: TGTGCCAGCACCTTGAGTAGCAGAGGGAACAATCAGCCCCAGCATTTT.